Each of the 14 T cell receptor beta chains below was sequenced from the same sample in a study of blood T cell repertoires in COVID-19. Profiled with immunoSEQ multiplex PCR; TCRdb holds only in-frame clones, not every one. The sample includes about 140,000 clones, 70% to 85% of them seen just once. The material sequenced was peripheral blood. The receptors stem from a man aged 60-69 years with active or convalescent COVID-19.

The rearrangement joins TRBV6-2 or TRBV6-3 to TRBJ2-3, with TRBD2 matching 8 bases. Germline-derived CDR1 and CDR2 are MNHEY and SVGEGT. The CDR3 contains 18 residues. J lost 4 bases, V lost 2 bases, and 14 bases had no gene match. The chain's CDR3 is CASSYGSPGTSGPDTQYF. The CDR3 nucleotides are TGTGCCAGCAGTTACGGATCACCCGGGACTAGTGGGCCAGATACGCAGTATTTT.

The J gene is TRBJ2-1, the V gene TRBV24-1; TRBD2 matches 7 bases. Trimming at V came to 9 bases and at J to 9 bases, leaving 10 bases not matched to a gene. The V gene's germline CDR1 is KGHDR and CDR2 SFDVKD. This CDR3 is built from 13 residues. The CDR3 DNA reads TGTGCCACCGGGCCTAGCGGTGTGGGTGAGCAGTTCTTC. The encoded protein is CATGPSGVGEQFF.

CDR3 amino acids: CASSLGAGKPQHF. The DNA for the CDR3 is TGTGCCAGCAGCTTAGGGGCTGGGAAGCCCCAGCATTTT. V gene TRBV5-8 combines with J gene TRBJ1-5; D is possibly TRBD1 (5 bases). Germline V gene data show CDR1 as SGHTS and CDR2 as YDEGEE. The CDR3 is 13 amino acids. V was pared by 2 bases and J by 8 bases, with 11 bases between.

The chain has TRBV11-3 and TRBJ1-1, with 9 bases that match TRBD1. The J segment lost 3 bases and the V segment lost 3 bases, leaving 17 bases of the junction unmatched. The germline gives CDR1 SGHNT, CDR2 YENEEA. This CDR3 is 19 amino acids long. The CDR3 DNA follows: TGTGCCAGCAGCTTTAGGGGCACCAAACCGGGACAGGGTTACACTGAAGCTTTCTTT. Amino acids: CASSFRGTKPGQGYTEAFF.

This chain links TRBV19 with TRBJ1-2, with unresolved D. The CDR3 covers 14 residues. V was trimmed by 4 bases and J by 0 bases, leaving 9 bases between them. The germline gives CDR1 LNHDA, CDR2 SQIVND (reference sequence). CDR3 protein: CASSTGLANYGYTF. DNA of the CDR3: TGTGCCAGTAGTACAGGTTTAGCTAACTATGGCTACACCTTC.

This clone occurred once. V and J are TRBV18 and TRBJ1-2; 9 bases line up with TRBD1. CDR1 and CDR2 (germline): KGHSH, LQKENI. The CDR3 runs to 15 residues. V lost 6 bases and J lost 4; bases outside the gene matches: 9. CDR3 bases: TGTGCCAGCTCCACAGGGGACAGGGATCTCTATGGCTACACCTTC. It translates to CASSTGDRDLYGYTF. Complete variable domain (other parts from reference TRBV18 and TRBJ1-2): NAGVMQNPRHLVRRRGQEARLRCSPMKGHSHVYWYRQLPEEGLKFMVYLQKENIIDESGMPKERFSAEFPKEGPSILRIQQVVRGDSAAYFCASSTGDRDLYGYTFGSGTRLTVV.

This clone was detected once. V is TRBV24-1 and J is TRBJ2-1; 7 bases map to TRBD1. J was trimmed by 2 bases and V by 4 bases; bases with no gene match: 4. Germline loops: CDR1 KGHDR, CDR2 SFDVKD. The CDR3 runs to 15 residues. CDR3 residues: CATSDPDRPYNEQFF. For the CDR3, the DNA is TGTGCCACCAGTGACCCGGACAGGCCCTACAATGAGCAGTTCTTC.

CDR3 bases: TGTGCCAGCTCACCAGGCTCACAGGGTCGCAATCAGCCCCAGCATTTT. Protein: CASSPGSQGRNQPQHF. This sequence joins TRBV18 and TRBJ1-5, with D possibly TRBD1 on 6 matching bases. The V end lost 2 bases, the J end lost 2 bases, and 13 bases lay between the germline ends. The CDR3 has 16 residues. The V gene's germline CDR1 is KGHSH and CDR2 LQKENI.

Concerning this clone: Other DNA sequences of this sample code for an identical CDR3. The CDR3 here is CATSDPGTGNTGELFF. The CDR3 coding sequence is TGTGCCACCAGTGATCCCGGGACAGGGAACACCGGGGAGCTGTTTTTT. The genes are TRBV24-1 and TRBJ2-2, with 8 bases lining up with TRBD1. This CDR3 spans 16 amino acids. The germline CDR1 and CDR2 sequences are KGHDR and SFDVKD. Trimming at V came to 3 bases and at J to 1 base, leaving 3 bases not matched to a gene.

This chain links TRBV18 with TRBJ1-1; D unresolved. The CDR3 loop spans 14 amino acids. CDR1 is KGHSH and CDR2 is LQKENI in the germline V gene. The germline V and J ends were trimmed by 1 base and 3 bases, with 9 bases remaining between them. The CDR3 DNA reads TGTGCCAGCTCACCACGGGCAAGGTACACTGAAGCTTTCTTT. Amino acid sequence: CASSPRARYTEAFF.

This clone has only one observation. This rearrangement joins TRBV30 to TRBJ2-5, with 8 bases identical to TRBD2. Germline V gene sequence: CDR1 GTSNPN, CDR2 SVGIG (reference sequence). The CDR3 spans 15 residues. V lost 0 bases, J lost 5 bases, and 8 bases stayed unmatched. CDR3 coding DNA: TGTGCCTGGAGTGTACGTGGCGGGGGGTCGGAGACCCAGTACTTC. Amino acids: CAWSVRGGGSETQYF.

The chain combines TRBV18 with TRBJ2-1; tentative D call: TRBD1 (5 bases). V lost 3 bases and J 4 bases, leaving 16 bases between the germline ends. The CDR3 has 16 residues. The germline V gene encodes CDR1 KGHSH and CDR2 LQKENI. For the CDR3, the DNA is TGTGCCAGCTCACCCAGAGAGGTAGGGGTATACAATGAGCAGTTCTTC. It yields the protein CASSPREVGVYNEQFF.

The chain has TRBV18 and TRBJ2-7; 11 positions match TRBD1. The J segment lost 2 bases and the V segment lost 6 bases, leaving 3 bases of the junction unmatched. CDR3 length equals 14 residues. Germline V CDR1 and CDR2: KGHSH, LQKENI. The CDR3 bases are TGTGCCAGCTCGGGACAGGGGGAGGCCTACGAGCAGTACGTC. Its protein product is CASSGQGEAYEQYV.

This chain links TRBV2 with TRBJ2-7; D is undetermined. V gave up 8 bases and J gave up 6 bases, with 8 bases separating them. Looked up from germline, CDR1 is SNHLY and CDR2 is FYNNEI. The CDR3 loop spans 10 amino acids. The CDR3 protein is CASRFSEQYF. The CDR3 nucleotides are TGTGCCAGCCGTTTTAGCGAGCAGTACTTC.